The 23 T cell receptor beta chains given below trace back to one sample, sequenced in a study of shared clonotypes between healthy human individuals. Method: immunoSEQ multiplex PCR; TCRdb's copy keeps in-frame clones and lacks some. The sample holds more than 2 million clones, approximately 95% seen once. Material: naive CD4+ T cells sorted from blood. Subset in this sample: CD45RA+ positively selected. These receptors were taken from a man aged 18-30 years in good health.

A remark on this clone: A clone one base away is much larger, so this may be a read error. This same CDR3 is encoded by further DNA sequences in the sample. The V and J genes are TRBV7-9 and TRBJ1-1, with D uncertain. Germline CDR1 is SEHNR and CDR2 is FQNEAQ (reference sequence). CDR3 length: 13 residues. The V and J ends lost 2 bases and 0 bases respectively, with 4 bases between them. CDR3 nucleotide sequence: TGTGCCAGCAGCTTACAGGTGAACACTGAAGCTTTCTTT. Its protein product is CASSLQVNTEAFF.

This clone appeared once. The genes are TRBV25-1 and TRBJ1-3; D ambiguous. Germline-derived CDR1 and CDR2 are MGHDK and SYGVNS. This CDR3 has 14 residues. Trimming cost V 2 bases and J 1 base, with 6 bases left between them. DNA of the CDR3: TGTGCCAGCAGTGAACCGATTTCTGGAAACACCATATATTTT. Translation: CASSEPISGNTIYF.

This clone was picked up one time. This chain joins TRBV6-6 and TRBJ2-2; TRBD1 matches at 7 bases. CDR1 and CDR2 (germline): MNHNY, SVGAGI (reference sequence). Losses at the gene ends were 5 bases for V and 6 bases for J; bases not matched to a gene: 9. This CDR3 is 15 amino acids long. CDR3 bases: TGTGCCAGCAGTCAACAGGACAGGAAACCCGGGGAGCTGTTTTTT. Protein product: CASSQQDRKPGELFF.

The rearrangement links TRBV27 to TRBJ2-7; the D gene is possibly TRBD2 (6 bases). The V end was cut by 3 bases, the J end by 1 base, with 16 bases between. Germline CDR1 and CDR2: MNHEY and SMNVEV (reference sequence). The CDR3 consists of 16 residues. This CDR3 reads CASSFGGVGGSYEQYF. CDR3 sequence (DNA): TGTGCCAGCAGTTTCGGGGGTGTCGGGGGTTCCTACGAGCAGTACTTC.

The chain joins TRBV6-5 to TRBJ1-4; D perhaps matches TRBD1 (5 bases). V dropped 5 bases and J dropped 10 bases, with 17 bases sitting between them. This CDR3 comprises 14 residues. Germline loops: CDR1 MNHEY, CDR2 SVGAGI. DNA for the CDR3: TGTGCCAGCAGTGCCGGGACGCCAGGTGCAAAACTGTTTTTT. It is translated as CASSAGTPGAKLFF.

The CDR3 is CASSLAGGRGTEAFF. For the CDR3, the DNA is TGTGCCAGCAGCTTAGCGGGGGGGCGTGGAACTGAAGCTTTCTTT. The V call is TRBV7-2, the J call TRBJ1-1; possible D gene TRBD1, 6 bases. Trimming took off 0 bases at V and 5 bases at J, with 13 bases between the two ends. Germline V lookup: CDR1 SGHTA, CDR2 FQGNSA. CDR3 length: 15 amino acids.

The chain uses TRBV19 and TRBJ2-5; 7 positions match TRBD2. The CDR3 is made up of 17 amino acids. The trim removed 4 bases at V and 0 bases at J, leaving 11 bases unmatched. The germline gives CDR1 LNHDA, CDR2 SQIVND (reference sequence). The CDR3 bases are TGTGCCAGTAGTAACCTTCCGGGGCGGGGGTACCAAGAGACCCAGTACTTC. Translation: CASSNLPGRGYQETQYF.

This clone is a singleton in its sample. The V call is TRBV7-2, the J call TRBJ2-2; D tentatively fits TRBD1 or TRBD2 (6 bases each). The V gene lost 5 bases and the J gene lost 0 bases, with 10 bases spanning the gap. CDR3 length: 15 amino acids. Germline V gives CDR1 SGHTA, CDR2 FQGNSA. In DNA form, the CDR3 reads TGTGCCAGCAGCGGAGGGACATCGAACACCGGGGAGCTGTTTTTT. It is translated as CASSGGTSNTGELFF.

This clone was recorded once. This chain links TRBV30 with TRBJ2-7, with D possibly being TRBD2 (6 bases). Trimming removed 3 bases from V and 3 bases from J, with 12 bases in between. Per germline, CDR1 GTSNPN and CDR2 SVGIG (reference sequence). The CDR3 extends over 13 amino acids. This CDR3 reads CAWRYGTLYEQYF. CDR3 DNA sequence: TGTGCCTGGAGGTACGGGACTCTCTACGAGCAGTACTTC.

This clone has just one count. This chain connects TRBV5-1 to TRBJ1-1; D gene ambiguous. The CDR3 extends over 14 amino acids. CDR1 is SGHRS, CDR2 YFSETQ, per germline. With 4 bases removed from V and 5 bases from J, the gap between germline ends came to 15 bases. CDR3 nucleotides: TGCGCCAGCAGCATTGATGGGTCTAGGACTGAAGCTTTCTTT. Encoded protein: CASSIDGSRTEAFF.

This rearrangement joins TRBV6-1 to TRBJ2-7; D is possibly TRBD1 (5 bases). The CDR3 is made up of 13 amino acids. Germline V CDR1 and CDR2: MNHNS, SASEGT. Trimming removed 4 bases at V and 4 bases at J, with 11 bases between. The DNA for the CDR3 is TGTGCCAGCAGTGGGGGCCCGGAGTACGAGCAGTACTTC. Translating gives CASSGGPEYEQYF.

V and J are TRBV25-1 and TRBJ2-7, with 9 bases that match TRBD1. From germline, CDR1 is MGHDK and CDR2 SYGVNS. The CDR3 is 14 residues long. V shed 2 bases and J 3 bases; nucleotides not matched to a gene: 2. The DNA of the CDR3 is TGTGCCAGCAGTGAACAGGGACAGGGCTACGAGCAGTACTTC. Protein product: CASSEQGQGYEQYF.

This chain connects TRBV6-6 to TRBJ2-7; D gene uncertain. Trimming removed 5 bases at V and 7 bases at J, with 12 bases between. CDR3 length: 12 amino acids. Germline CDR1 and CDR2: MNHNY and SVGAGI (reference sequence). DNA of the CDR3: TGTGCCAGCAGTCCTCTGACTGGGGAGCAGTACTTC. Translation: CASSPLTGEQYF.

The chain joins TRBV5-1 to TRBJ1-2; D is possibly TRBD1 (5 bases). V was pared by 0 bases and J by 5 bases, with 14 bases between. CDR1 and CDR2 from the germline V gene are SGHRS and YFSETQ. The CDR3 has 15 amino acids. The DNA for the CDR3 is TGCGCCAGCAGCTTGGGGGTCGTGAAGGGGTATGGCTACACCTTC. Translating it yields CASSLGVVKGYGYTF.

In DNA, the CDR3 is TGTGCCAGCAGTCCGTTGGGGACAGAGAGCTCTGGAAACACCATATATTTT. Translated, it gives CASSPLGTESSGNTIYF. This chain joins TRBV2 and TRBJ1-3; 7 bases map to TRBD1. This CDR3 has 17 residues. Looked up from germline, CDR1 is SNHLY and CDR2 is FYNNEI. Trimming removed 5 bases from V and 0 bases from J; junction bases left unmatched: 10.

This clone was recorded once. The chain carries TRBV18 and TRBJ2-6, with no clear D. The CDR3 contains 14 residues. The germline V gene encodes CDR1 KGHSH and CDR2 LQKENI. The V gene lost 4 bases and the J gene lost 3 bases, with 7 bases spanning the gap. CDR3 residues: CASSLSVGANVLTF. The CDR3 DNA reads as TGTGCCAGCTCACTCTCGGTTGGGGCCAACGTCCTGACTTTC.

This chain connects TRBV19 to TRBJ2-3, with D unresolved. Trimming left V 4 bases short and J 0 bases short, with 5 bases between. The CDR3 totals 13 residues. The germline gives CDR1 LNHDA, CDR2 SQIVND (reference sequence). The CDR3 reads CASSTSSTDTQYF. The CDR3 DNA is TGTGCCAGTAGTACGAGTAGCACAGATACGCAGTATTTT.

V and J are TRBV30 and TRBJ1-2, with 10 bases fitting TRBD1. V was clipped by 0 bases and J by 7 bases; unmatched bases: 5. There are 14 residues in the CDR3. From germline, CDR1 is GTSNPN and CDR2 SVGIG (reference sequence). The CDR3 DNA reads TGTGCCTGGAGTGTACGGGACAGGGGAGGTGGCTACACCTTC. Translating it yields CAWSVRDRGGGYTF.

On this clone: This sample includes further DNA sequences coding for the same CDR3. The chain links TRBV6-5 to TRBJ1-2, with TRBD1 identical over 8 bases. Unmatched junction bases numbered 5, after V lost 6 bases and J lost 5 bases. Germline CDR1 MNHEY, CDR2 SVGAGI. The CDR3 consists of 13 residues. The DNA of the CDR3 is TGTGCCAGCAGCTCCGGACAGGGTTATGGCTACACCTTC. Its protein is CASSSGQGYGYTF.

This sequence joins TRBV28 and TRBJ2-7; D not certain. In germline, CDR1 is MDHEN, CDR2 SYDVKM. Trimming removed 6 bases from V and 6 bases from J, with 12 bases in between. This CDR3 has 12 residues. CDR3 in amino acids: CASRTRQREQYF. In nucleotides, the CDR3 is TGTGCCAGCAGAACCCGGCAGCGCGAGCAGTACTTC.

The J gene is TRBJ1-2, the V gene TRBV19; D is unresolved. The germline gives CDR1 LNHDA, CDR2 SQIVND (reference sequence). With 10 bases removed from V and 5 bases from J, the gap between germline ends came to 23 bases. The CDR3 extends over 15 amino acids. The CDR3 nucleotides are TGTGCCACCCACCCCCGGCAGTTTACACTATATGGCTACACCTTC. Amino acids: CATHPRQFTLYGYTF.

Remarks on this clone: In the same sample, other DNA sequences code for this CDR3. The V gene is TRBV5-1, the J gene TRBJ2-7; D remains ambiguous. This CDR3 spans 14 amino acids. Germline V gene sequence: CDR1 SGHRS, CDR2 YFSETQ. V was cut by 0 bases and J by 0 bases, with 7 bases left in between. The CDR3 nucleotides read TGCGCCAGCAGCTTGGGCGGCGGCTCCTACGAGCAGTACTTC. This gives the protein CASSLGGGSYEQYF.

The chain has TRBV6-5 and TRBJ1-5; D perhaps matches TRBD1 (6 bases). The V end lost 6 bases, the J end lost 6 bases, and 15 bases lay between the germline ends. This CDR3 contains 14 residues. Looked up from germline, CDR1 is MNHEY and CDR2 is SVGAGI. CDR3 region: CASSTGRGVQPQHF. The CDR3 coding sequence is TGTGCCAGCAGCACGGGAAGGGGGGTTCAGCCCCAGCATTTT.